The 27 T cell receptor beta chains in this list originate from one sample, sequenced in a study of T cells in Graves' hyperthyroidism and ophthalmopathy. RNA transcripts yielded amplified TCR beta CDR3 regions. First-round RT-PCR of the TCR CDR3 relied on the HTBI primer set. TCRdb called the multiplex PCR reads again in MiXCR, with one record for every CDR3 protein. The data contain 350,000 to 400,000 distinct CDR3 sequences, 19% of them singletons. Specimen: blood. The receptors derive from a woman younger than 35 with Graves' hyperthyroidism.

The sample holds many counts of this clonotype. The CDR3 protein is CASEGGFNEKLFF. The DNA of the CDR3 is TGTGCCAGCGAAGGGGGCTTCAATGAAAAACTGTTTTTT. The chain combines TRBV6-1 with TRBJ1-4; 7 bases line up with TRBD1. Per the germline V gene, CDR1 is MNHNS and CDR2 is SASEGT. V lost 8 bases, J lost 5 bases, and 5 bases stayed unmatched. CDR3 length: 13 amino acids.

This clonotype was observed at least ten times. At one of its ends the junction is not consistent with the germline gene, which may arise from a read error. The rearrangement joins TRBV7-6 to TRBJ1-1; no clear D gene. The CDR3 has 12 amino acids. CDR1 SGHVS and CDR2 FNYEAQ come from the germline V gene. CDR3 nucleotide sequence: TGTGCCAGCAGTTTAGGAAAATCTGAAGCTTTCTTT. Translated, it gives CASSLGKSEAFF.

This clonotype was counted ten times or more. In DNA form, the CDR3 reads TGTGCCAGCAGACTCCGGGAGTCCTCTGAAGCTTTCTTT. Translation gives CASRLRESSEAFF. The chain couples TRBV2 to TRBJ1-1; no reliable D call. The V end lost 6 bases, the J end lost 6 bases, and 14 bases lay between the germline ends. Germline CDR1 SNHLY, CDR2 FYNNEI. This CDR3 has 13 amino acids.

This clonotype has at least ten counts. The chain joins TRBV5-1 to TRBJ1-2, with D possibly matching TRBD1 (5 bases). Germline lookup yields CDR1 SGHRS and CDR2 YFSETQ. The CDR3 loop spans 13 amino acids. The V end was cut by 5 bases, the J end by 5 bases, with 13 bases between. The CDR3 loop is CASRAGSEYGYTF. The CDR3 bases are TGCGCCAGCAGGGCAGGGTCGGAGTATGGCTACACCTTC.

This clonotype was picked up many times. The rearrangement joins TRBV20-1 to TRBJ2-7; 7 nucleotides align to TRBD2. Trimming at V came to 1 base and at J to 2 bases, leaving 8 bases not matched to a gene. Germline assignment: CDR1 DFQATT and CDR2 SNEGSKA (reference sequence). The CDR3 is 15 residues long. For the CDR3, the DNA is TGCAGTGCTAGAGCCCCCCGACTAGCCGCCTACGAGCAGTACTTC. This encodes CSARAPRLAAYEQYF.

There are a few counts of this clonotype. The chain joins TRBV19 to TRBJ2-5, with D possibly matching TRBD1 (6 bases). Germline CDR1 LNHDA, CDR2 SQIVND (reference sequence). The CDR3 runs to 14 residues. V was cut by 7 bases and J by 5 bases, with 17 bases left in between. Here the CDR3 reads CASKDRFLGETQYF. The CDR3 DNA reads TGTGCCAGTAAAGACAGGTTCCTTGGGGAGACCCAGTACTTC.

The CDR3 nucleotides are TGTGCCAGCAGCGTCGGGGCCTCTGGCTATGGCTACACCTTC. Protein sequence: CASSVGASGYGYTF. The chain joins TRBV9 to TRBJ1-2; perhaps TRBD1 as D (5 bases). Germline V gene lookup returns CDR1 SGDLS and CDR2 YYNGEE. CDR3 length: 14 amino acids. Trimming took 2 bases from V and 4 from J, leaving 12 bases between them.

Comments on this clonotype: Being one base from a much bigger clone, this may be a read error. The chain joins TRBV30 to TRBJ1-2; D is possibly TRBD1 (6 bases). This CDR3 comprises 13 residues. Germline loops: CDR1 GTSNPN, CDR2 SVGIG (reference sequence). This CDR3 reads CAGPSGDNYGYSF. The CDR3 nucleotides are TGTGCCGGGCCGTCAGGGGATAACTATGGCTACAGCTTC.

This clonotype has ten or more counts. The CDR3 protein is CASSKTDHRDQPQHF. Here the CDR3 DNA reads TGCGCCAGCAGTAAGACTGACCACAGGGATCAGCCCCAGCATTTT. The rearrangement links TRBV10-1 to TRBJ1-5; maybe TRBD1 (6 bases). Looked up from germline, CDR1 is WNHNN and CDR2 is SYGVQD (reference sequence). The CDR3 has 15 amino acids. With 5 bases removed from V and 5 bases from J, the gap between germline ends came to 16 bases.

This clonotype occurred many times. The rearrangement uses TRBV6-1 and TRBJ1-1, with D possibly matching TRBD1 (6 bases). The CDR3 has 14 residues. The germline V gene has CDR1 MNHNS and CDR2 SASEGT. V lost 1 base and J 4 bases, leaving 10 bases between the germline ends. DNA for the CDR3: TGTGCCAGCAGTGAAGTGGAGGGGGTCACTGAAGCTTTCTTT. Protein: CASSEVEGVTEAFF.

The sample holds many counts of this clonotype. This rearrangement joins TRBV6-1 to TRBJ2-5, with unresolved D. V shed 4 bases and J shed 5 bases, with 11 bases lying between them. CDR3 size: 13 residues. Germline CDR1 reads MNHNS; CDR2 reads SASEGT. The CDR3 spells CASSGSEVETQYF. Written as DNA, the CDR3 is TGTGCCAGCAGTGGAAGCGAGGTGGAGACCCAGTACTTC.

This clonotype occurred many times. The chain has TRBV28 and TRBJ2-7; 8 bases are a match to TRBD2. With 1 base clipped from V and 3 bases from J, the junction kept 5 bases outside the gene matches. CDR3 length: 15 residues. CDR1 MDHEN and CDR2 SYDVKM come from the germline V gene. Here the CDR3 DNA reads TGTGCCAGCAGTTTATCCGCGGGGGGACTCTACGAGCAGTACTTC. This sequence encodes CASSLSAGGLYEQYF.

This clonotype was observed many times. The chain is built from TRBV11-2 and TRBJ1-1, with 8 bases fitting TRBD1. CDR1 and CDR2 from the germline V gene are SGHAT and FQNNGV. J was trimmed by 9 bases and V by 1 base; bases with no gene match: 10. The CDR3 spans 15 residues. DNA of the CDR3: TGTGCCAGCAGCTTAGGTTCCGGGACAGGCGGTCAAGCTTTCTTT. It encodes CASSLGSGTGGQAFF.

This clonotype occurred many times. The genes are TRBV28 and TRBJ2-4; D gene unclear. Trimming took 4 bases from V and 4 from J, leaving 14 bases between them. This CDR3 has 15 residues. CDR1 is MDHEN and CDR2 is SYDVKM in the germline V gene. As DNA, the CDR3 is TGTGCCAGCAGTTCGGCCAGACTGGGGAAAAACATTCAGTACTTC. It translates to CASSSARLGKNIQYF.

The CDR3 sequence is CASTKLAGAQETQYF. The CDR3, as DNA: TGTGCCAGCACCAAACTAGCGGGGGCACAAGAGACCCAGTACTTC. The V call is TRBV2, the J call TRBJ2-5; 11 nucleotides agree with TRBD2. V dropped 7 bases and J dropped 2; count of bases not matched to a gene: 6. Germline lookup yields CDR1 SNHLY and CDR2 FYNNEI. CDR3 length: 15 residues.

This clonotype was seen at least ten times. The gene calls are TRBV5-1 and TRBJ2-5; 10 positions match TRBD2. The CDR3 is made up of 15 amino acids. Germline V gene data show CDR1 as SGHRS and CDR2 as YFSETQ. The J segment lost 0 bases and the V segment lost 7 bases, leaving 6 bases of the junction unmatched. The CDR3 protein is CASEASGGHQETQYF. The CDR3 region has the DNA TGCGCCAGCGAGGCTAGCGGGGGCCACCAAGAGACCCAGTACTTC.

This clonotype was recorded at least ten times. The chain is built from TRBV7-6 and TRBJ2-7, with D perhaps matching TRBD1 or TRBD2 (5 bases each). Germline CDR1 reads SGHVS; CDR2 reads FNYEAQ. The V end lost 3 bases, the J end lost 6 bases, and 15 bases lay between the germline ends. This CDR3 region has 14 residues. The CDR3 nucleotides are TGTGCCAGCAGCTTTAATCCAGGGAGTGGCGAGCAGTACTTC. This encodes CASSFNPGSGEQYF.

This clonotype was counted at least ten times. The chain carries TRBV3-1 and TRBJ1-2, with TRBD1 matching over 12 bases. V lost 3 bases to trimming and J lost 6 bases; unmatched junction nucleotides: 2. Per germline, CDR1 LGHDT and CDR2 YNNKEL (reference sequence). The CDR3 runs to 14 residues. The CDR3 is CASSHGTGGHGYTF. Written as DNA, the CDR3 is TGTGCCAGCAGCCATGGGACAGGGGGCCATGGCTACACCTTC.

This clonotype appeared many times. The gene calls are TRBV12-3 or TRBV12-4 and TRBJ2-7; D is tentatively TRBD1 or TRBD2 (5 bases each). The CDR3 consists of 13 residues. Deletions cut 4 bases from V and 2 bases from J, with 9 bases between. The CDR3 DNA reads TGTGCCAGCAGTTGGCAGGGAGCCTACGAGCAGTACTTC. Encoded protein: CASSWQGAYEQYF.

This clonotype was seen repeatedly, ten times or more. The rearrangement links TRBV28 to TRBJ2-5, with 10 bases matching TRBD2. V trimming: 6 bases; J trimming: 1 base; junction bases outside the gene matches: 2. This CDR3 spans 14 amino acids. Germline loops: CDR1 MDHEN, CDR2 SYDVKM. As DNA, the CDR3 is TGTGCCAGCAGCACTAGCGGGGCCCAAGAGACCCAGTACTTC. It specifies CASSTSGAQETQYF.

This clonotype was recorded at least ten times. The chain joins TRBV2 to TRBJ1-2; 7 bases are shared with TRBD1. V dropped 6 bases and J dropped 8; count of bases not matched to a gene: 15. This CDR3 has 15 amino acids. CDR1 SNHLY and CDR2 FYNNEI come from the germline V gene. The CDR3 DNA sequence: TGTGCCAGCAGGGGGGGGGACAGCCCCGACGGGGGCTACACCTTC. Protein sequence: CASRGGDSPDGGYTF.

This clonotype was picked up a small number of times. The chain recombines TRBV12-3 or TRBV12-4 with TRBJ2-5, with D perhaps matching TRBD1 (6 bases). V lost 4 bases and J lost 2, with 8 bases in between. This CDR3 region has 13 residues. This chain's CDR3 is CASSWTEQETQYF. The CDR3 nucleotides are TGTGCCAGCAGTTGGACAGAACAAGAGACCCAGTACTTC.

This clonotype was seen ten or more times. The chain is built from TRBV6-5 and TRBJ1-2; TRBD1 agrees at 7 bases. The V gene end was trimmed by 2 bases and the J gene end by 5 bases; junction bases not matched to a gene: 5. Germline V lookup: CDR1 MNHEY, CDR2 SVGAGI. The CDR3 extends over 14 amino acids. The CDR3: CASSYTRGTYGYTF. CDR3 coding DNA: TGTGCCAGCAGTTACACCAGGGGGACTTATGGCTACACCTTC.

The table lists this clonotype with many counts. The CDR3 loop is CSVESVTEAFF. For the CDR3, the DNA is TGCAGCGTTGAATCGGTCACTGAAGCTTTCTTT. The chain employs TRBV29-1 and TRBJ1-1; D remains unclear. There are 11 residues in the CDR3. CDR1 is SQVTM and CDR2 is ANQGSEA in the germline V gene. V lost 2 bases to trimming and J lost 4 bases, with 5 bases between them.

At least ten counts were recorded for this clonotype. V usage is TRBV2 and J usage is TRBJ2-7, with D tentatively TRBD1 (6 bases). Germline values: CDR1 SNHLY, CDR2 FYNNEI. This CDR3 comprises 13 residues. V lost 8 bases to trimming and J lost 7 bases, with 18 bases between them. The CDR3 here is CASHTQGHGEQYF. The CDR3 DNA reads as TGTGCCAGCCATACGCAGGGGCACGGAGAGCAGTACTTC.

This clonotype has only a few counts. The V gene is TRBV4-1, the J gene TRBJ2-7, with 8 bases lining up with TRBD2. V was clipped by 1 base and J by 4 bases; unmatched bases: 9. The CDR3 runs 16 residues. In germline, CDR1 is MGHRA, CDR2 YSYEKL. CDR3 sequence: CASSQAWRGDPYEQYF. The CDR3 bases are TGCGCCAGCAGCCAAGCCTGGCGGGGGGATCCATACGAGCAGTACTTC.

This clonotype was found a few times. One junction end disagrees with the germline gene, perhaps due to a read error. This chain connects TRBV27 to TRBJ2-7, with 8 nucleotides matching TRBD2. This CDR3 comprises 15 residues. Germline V gene sequence: CDR1 MNHEY, CDR2 SMNVEV (reference sequence). For the CDR3, the DNA is TGTGCCAGCAGTTTACGGCGGGGGGCCCCCTACGAGCGGTACTTC. This gives the protein CASSLRRGAPYERYF.